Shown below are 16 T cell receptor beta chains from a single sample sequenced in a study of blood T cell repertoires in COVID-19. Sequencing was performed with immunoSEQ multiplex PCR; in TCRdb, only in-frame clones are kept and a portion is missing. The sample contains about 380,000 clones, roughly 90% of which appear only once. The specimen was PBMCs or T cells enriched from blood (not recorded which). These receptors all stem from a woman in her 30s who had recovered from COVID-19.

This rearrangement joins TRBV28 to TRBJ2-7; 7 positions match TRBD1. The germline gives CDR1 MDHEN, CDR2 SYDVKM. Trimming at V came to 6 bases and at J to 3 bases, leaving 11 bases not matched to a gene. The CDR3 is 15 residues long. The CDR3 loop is CASSLTSTGNYEQYF. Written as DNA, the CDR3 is TGTGCCAGCAGCCTCACCTCGACAGGGAACTACGAGCAGTACTTC.

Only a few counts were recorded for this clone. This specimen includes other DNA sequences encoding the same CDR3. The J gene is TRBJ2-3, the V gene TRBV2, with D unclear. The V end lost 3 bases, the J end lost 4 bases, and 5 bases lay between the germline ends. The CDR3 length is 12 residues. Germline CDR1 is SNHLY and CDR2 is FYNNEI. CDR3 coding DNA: TGTGCCAGCAGTGAGCGATCAGATACGCAGTATTTT. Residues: CASSERSDTQYF.

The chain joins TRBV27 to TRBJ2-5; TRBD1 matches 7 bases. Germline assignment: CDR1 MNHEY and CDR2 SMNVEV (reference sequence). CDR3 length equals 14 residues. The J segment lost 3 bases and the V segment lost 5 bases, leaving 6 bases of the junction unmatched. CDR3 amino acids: CASSPRGQKETQYF. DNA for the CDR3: TGTGCCAGCAGTCCCCGGGGACAGAAAGAGACCCAGTACTTC.

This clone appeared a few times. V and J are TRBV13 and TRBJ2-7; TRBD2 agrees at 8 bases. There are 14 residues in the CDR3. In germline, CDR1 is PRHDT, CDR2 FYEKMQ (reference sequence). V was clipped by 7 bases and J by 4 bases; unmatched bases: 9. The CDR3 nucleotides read TGTGCCAGCATTGAGCGCGGGGGGAGTTACGAGCAGTACTTC. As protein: CASIERGGSYEQYF.

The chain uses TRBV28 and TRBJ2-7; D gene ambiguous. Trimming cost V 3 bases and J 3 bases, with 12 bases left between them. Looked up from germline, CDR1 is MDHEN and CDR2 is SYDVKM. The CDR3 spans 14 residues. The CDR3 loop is CASSFLAGNYEQYF. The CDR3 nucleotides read TGTGCCAGCAGTTTCCTGGCAGGAAACTACGAGCAGTACTTC.

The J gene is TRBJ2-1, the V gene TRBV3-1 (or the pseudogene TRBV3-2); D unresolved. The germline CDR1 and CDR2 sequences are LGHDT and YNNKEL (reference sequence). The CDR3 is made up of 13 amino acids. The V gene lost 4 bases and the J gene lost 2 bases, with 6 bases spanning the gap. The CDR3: CASSPRAYNEQFF. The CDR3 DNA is TGTGCCAGCAGCCCCCGGGCCTACAATGAGCAGTTCTTC.

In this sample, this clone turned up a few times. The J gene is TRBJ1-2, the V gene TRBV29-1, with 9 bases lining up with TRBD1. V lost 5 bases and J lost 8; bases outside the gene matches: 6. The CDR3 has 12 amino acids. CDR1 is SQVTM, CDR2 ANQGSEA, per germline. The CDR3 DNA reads TGCAGCGTTTACGGACAGGGGCACGGCTACACCTTC. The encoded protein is CSVYGQGHGYTF.

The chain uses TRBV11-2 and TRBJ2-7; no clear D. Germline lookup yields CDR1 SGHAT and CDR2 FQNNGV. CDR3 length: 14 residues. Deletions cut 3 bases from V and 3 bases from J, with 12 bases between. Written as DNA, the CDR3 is TGTGCCAGCAGCTTCGACGCAGGTAGCTACGAGCAGTACTTC. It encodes CASSFDAGSYEQYF.

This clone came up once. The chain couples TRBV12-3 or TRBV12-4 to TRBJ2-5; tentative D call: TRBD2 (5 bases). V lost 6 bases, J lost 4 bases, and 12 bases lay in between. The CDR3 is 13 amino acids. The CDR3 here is CASSNTRGETQYF. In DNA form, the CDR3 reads TGTGCCAGCAGCAATACTAGAGGAGAGACCCAGTACTTC.

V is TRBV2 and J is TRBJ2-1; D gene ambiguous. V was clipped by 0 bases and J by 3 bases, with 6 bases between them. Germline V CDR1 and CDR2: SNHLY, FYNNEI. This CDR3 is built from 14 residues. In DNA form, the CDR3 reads TGTGCCAGCAGTGAAGCGTCCGTCTACAATGAGCAGTTCTTC. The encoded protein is CASSEASVYNEQFF.

The chain's CDR3 is CASSTTGATGELFF. In nucleotides, the CDR3 is TGTGCCAGTAGTACCACAGGGGCCACCGGGGAGCTGTTTTTT. The gene calls are TRBV19 and TRBJ2-2, with TRBD1 matching 7 bases. Germline values: CDR1 LNHDA, CDR2 SQIVND (reference sequence). V dropped 4 bases and J dropped 4; count of bases not matched to a gene: 3. The CDR3 sequence is 14 residues long.

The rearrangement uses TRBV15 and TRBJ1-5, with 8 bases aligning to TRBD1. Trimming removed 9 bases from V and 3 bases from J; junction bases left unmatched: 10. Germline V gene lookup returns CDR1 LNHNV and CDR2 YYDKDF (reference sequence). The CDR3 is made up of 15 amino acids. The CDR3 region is CATKGTGSFNQPQHF. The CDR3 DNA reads TGTGCCACTAAGGGGACAGGAAGCTTCAATCAGCCCCAGCATTTT. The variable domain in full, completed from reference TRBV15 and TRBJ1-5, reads DAMVIQNPRYQVTQFGKPVTLSCSQTLNHNVMYWYQQKSSQAPKLLFHYYDKDFNNEADTPDNFQSRRPNTSFCFLDIRSPGLGDTAMYLCATKGTGSFNQPQHFGDGTRLSIL.

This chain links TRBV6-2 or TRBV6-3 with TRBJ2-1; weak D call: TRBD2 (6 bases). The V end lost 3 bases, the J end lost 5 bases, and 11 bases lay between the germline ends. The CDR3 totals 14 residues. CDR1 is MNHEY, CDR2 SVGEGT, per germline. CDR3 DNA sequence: TGTGCCAGCAGTTATCGGCGGGATAACAATGAGCAGTTCTTC. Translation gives CASSYRRDNNEQFF.

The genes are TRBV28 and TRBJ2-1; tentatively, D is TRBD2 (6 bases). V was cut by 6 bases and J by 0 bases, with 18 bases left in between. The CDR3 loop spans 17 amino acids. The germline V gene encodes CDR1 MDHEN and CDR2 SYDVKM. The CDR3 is CASRSGRSGSSYNEQFF. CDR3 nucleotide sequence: TGTGCCAGCAGGTCGGGGAGGAGCGGTAGCTCCTACAATGAGCAGTTCTTC.

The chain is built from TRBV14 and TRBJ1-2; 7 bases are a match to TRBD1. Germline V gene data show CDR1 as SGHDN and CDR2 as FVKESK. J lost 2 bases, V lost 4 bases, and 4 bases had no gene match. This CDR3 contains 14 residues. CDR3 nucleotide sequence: TGTGCCAGCAGCCCCTTGGGACAGAACTATGGCTACACCTTC. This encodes CASSPLGQNYGYTF.

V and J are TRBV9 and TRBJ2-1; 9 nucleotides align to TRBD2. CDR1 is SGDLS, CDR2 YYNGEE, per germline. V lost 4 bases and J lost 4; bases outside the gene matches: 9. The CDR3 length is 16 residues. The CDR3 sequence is CASSPETSGAYNEQFF. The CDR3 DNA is TGTGCCAGCAGCCCCGAGACTAGCGGAGCATACAATGAGCAGTTCTTC.